This TCR beta chain was documented in a study of blood T cells in healthy people across ages (dated by TCRdb to between 2014 and 2017). For context, the study as a whole: Template switching captured roughly one uniquely barcoded TCR beta cDNA molecule per two T cells in model experiments. Using deep sequencing normalized with unique cDNA molecular identifiers, the study measured how TCR beta repertoire diversity changes with age. For two donors (one aged 18 to 30 and one aged 80 or older), the study analyzed two additional independent replicas of 1 million unique cDNA reads from the same blood draw. The donors were divided into four age groups: young (average approximately 17 years), middle-aged (roughly 42), aged (around 59) and long-lived (82). Donors of different ages were randomly distributed across sequencing lanes to avoid experimental bias. What the research found in general, with its limitations: Because profiling used bulk unsorted PBMCs, naive and antigen-experienced compartments could not be compared conclusively. Observed TCR beta diversity correlated strongly with the percentage of naive T cells measured by flow cytometry. Because donor CMV infection status was unknown, age-related changes in expanded clonotypes were potentially confounded. Compared with the aged group, the long-lived group had more naive CD4+ T cells, fewer expanded clones and increased TCR diversity, suggesting age selection. Observed TCR beta diversity per million T cells fell roughly linearly with age, and a significant reduction was already apparent by age roughly 40. Estimates of total diversity based on one million sequenced T cells were considered lower bounds and underestimates.

Donors were under 40 systemically healthy Caucasian individuals from Russia aged roughly 6 to 95 years. Approximately 9 milliliters of peripheral blood were collected from each donor into EDTA-treated Vacutainer tubes. Ficoll-Paque density-gradient centrifugation was used to isolate PBMCs, with at least 6 million obtained per sample. Total RNA, at least 6 micrograms per sample, was extracted from PBMCs with Trizol reagent. For every donor, an aliquot of PBMCs went through flow cytometry to measure the percentages of naive CD45RAhigh/CD27high T cells. Turning to this clonotype: Its recognized antigen is unknown. No much larger clone exists at a distance of one base, and base qualities are not known.

Libraries were constructed by 5' RACE. Reads for this sample came from an Illumina HiSeq 2500. A second PCR of about 7 to 12 cycles was run with a J-beta primer mix and a sample-barcoded 5' primer. Each TCR beta cDNA molecule received a unique molecular identifier from a template-switch 5' adaptor carrying 12 random nucleotides. Each sample yielded at least 3 million CDR3-containing paired-end reads. First-strand cDNA synthesis was performed from all RNA using the Mint cDNA synthesis kit, with priming by a TRBC-specific oligonucleotide. Following uracil-DNA glycosylase treatment, all cDNA underwent a first 18-cycle PCR with the universal primers M1SS and BC2_uni_R. As for the authors' bioinformatics: Each sample was normalized by randomly selecting 1 million high-quality reads, each carrying a distinct molecular identifier. Instead of being binned into consensus sequences, reads that shared molecular identifiers were thrown out. MiTCR, set to a Q25 quality threshold and the strictest error-elimination algorithm, was used for CDR3 identification, clonotype clustering and error correction. A nonparametric unseen species model with Euler transformation was used to estimate a lower bound on total TCR beta diversity. TCRdb passed the public sequencing reads through fastp at Q25 and MiXCR, retaining productive beta sequences. Rows with a matching CDR3 protein are joined into one entry that keeps the most common DNA and genes. The V and J calls follow TCRdb's processing rather than the paper's. For this sample the table gives hundreds of thousands of distinct CDR3 sequences, of which roughly 52% were detected only once. The ten largest clones take up roughly 13% of the sample.

The cysteine opens and the phenylalanine closes a CDR3 of 16 amino acids. The entry retains the CDR3 DNA only, 48 bases that are in frame from base 1. In the germline V gene, CDR1 corresponds to LGHNA and CDR2 to YSLEER. The sequence came from a man under 40 in good health. The sequence is built from TRBV4-3 and TRBJ2-1, with 11 bases aligning to TRBD2. Gene TRBJ2-7 matches the end of the DNA better, so the J call may be wrong. Sequenced input: blood. In nucleotides, the sequence is TGCGCCAGCAGCCCTAGCGGGGGGAGCTCCTACAATGAGCAGTACTTC. Its amino acids are CASSPSGGSSYNEQYF.